The source of this T cell receptor (beta chain) is a study of cytomegalovirus exposure and HLA in healthy donors. General study points: A later analysis reportedly found fewer N-insertions in an Asian-associated ancestry cluster than the approximately 660-donor mean. Reportedly, HLA-A and HLA-B alleles of most subjects were accurately predicted from TCR beta.

The primer mix had 60 Vbeta and 13 Jbeta primers. Data came from immunoSEQ multiplex PCR; TCRdb stores just in-frame clones and leaves some out. The sample yields approximately 160,000 clones, 80% seen once. Remarks on this clone: Its antigen remains unidentified.

Trimming removed 3 bases at V and 6 bases at J, with 14 bases between. The germline V gene has CDR1 LGHNA and CDR2 YNFKEQ. The CDR3 runs 14 residues. This sequence joins TRBV4-2 and TRBJ1-1, with D unclear. The TCR comes from a man between 25 and 39 years old in good health and CMV-seropositive. Sequencing input: PBMCs. CDR3: CASSQEVGSAEAFF. The CDR3 DNA follows: TGTGCCAGCAGCCAGGAGGTGGGGAGCGCTGAAGCTTTCTTT.